This T cell receptor (beta chain) was profiled in a study of shared clonotypes between healthy human individuals. Whole-study findings and limits: Rarefaction revealed incomplete sorted-subset sequencing despite large depth.

To note about this clone: Its antigen is unknown.

Clones were read by immunoSEQ multiplex PCR, and TCRdb kept only the in-frame ones, dropping some. The sample holds under 2,500,000 clones; approximately 94% are singletons and the top ten take roughly 0.13%. Donors included only healthy HIV-negative adults lacking recent acute infections or vaccinations. The CDR3 is 14 residues long. Germline V gives CDR1 SNHLY, CDR2 FYNNEI. The J segment lost 4 bases and the V segment lost 6 bases, leaving 8 bases of the junction unmatched. The specimen was naive CD4+ T cells sorted from blood. Subset denoted: CD45RA+ positively selected. V and J are TRBV2 and TRBJ1-1; 7 bases fit TRBD1. The clonotype originates from a man in his late teens or twenties in good health. CDR3 bases: TGTGCCAGCAGCCAACGGGACAGAGGCACTGAAGCTTTCTTT. This codes for CASSQRDRGTEAFF.